This T cell receptor (beta chain) was sequenced during a study of blood T cells in healthy people across ages. This clonotype has at least ten counts. Antigen specificity is unknown. Staff drew around 10 milliliters of peripheral blood from each donor. The study's findings and limits: Investigators viewed diversity estimates from one million T cells as underestimates, the study reported. Diversity of TCR beta correlated strongly with naive T cell percentage.

Alongside a J-beta primer mix, a sample-barcoded 5' primer served in a second PCR lasting roughly 7 to 11 cycles. TCRdb re-derived calls from the 5' RACE reads in MiXCR, one entry per CDR3 protein. The sample shows about 650,000 distinct CDR3 sequences, about 51% of them seen only once. The V segment lost 1 base and the J segment 0 bases; nucleotides outside the gene matches: 0. Germline V gives CDR1 DFQATT, CDR2 SNEGSKA (reference sequence). This CDR3 is built from 14 residues. Sequences were obtained from blood. The receptor was derived from a woman older than 75 in good health. The rearrangement uses TRBV20-1 and TRBJ2-3, with 8 bases identical to TRBD1. CDR3 coding DNA: TGCAGTGCTAGAGCAGGGGGCAGCACAGATACGCAGTATTTT. Amino acids: CSARAGGSTDTQYF.